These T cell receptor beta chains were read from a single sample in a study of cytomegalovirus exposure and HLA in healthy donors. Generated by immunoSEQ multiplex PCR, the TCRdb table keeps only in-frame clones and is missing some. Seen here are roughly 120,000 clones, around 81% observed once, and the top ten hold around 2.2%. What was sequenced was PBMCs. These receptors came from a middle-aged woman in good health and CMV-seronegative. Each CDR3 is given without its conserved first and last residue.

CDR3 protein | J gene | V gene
ATSSDRAPDTQY | TRBJ2-3 | TRBV15
ASSPQGLQGDTQY | TRBJ2-3 | TRBV6-5
ASSRTQGGDTQY | TRBJ2-3 | TRBV11-3
AWSVHRGPGETQY | TRBJ2-5 | TRBV30
SSSPSGGPSYEQY | TRBJ2-7 | TRBV7-9
AWKPGGPLHEQY | TRBJ2-7 | TRBV30
ASSYFFPELYGYT | TRBJ1-2 | TRBV6-5
ASSPGTGNTEAF | TRBJ1-1 | TRBV5-1
ASSQQTSGLLTDTQY | TRBJ2-3 | TRBV4-1
ASSAEGQRDTQY | TRBJ2-3 | TRBV11-3